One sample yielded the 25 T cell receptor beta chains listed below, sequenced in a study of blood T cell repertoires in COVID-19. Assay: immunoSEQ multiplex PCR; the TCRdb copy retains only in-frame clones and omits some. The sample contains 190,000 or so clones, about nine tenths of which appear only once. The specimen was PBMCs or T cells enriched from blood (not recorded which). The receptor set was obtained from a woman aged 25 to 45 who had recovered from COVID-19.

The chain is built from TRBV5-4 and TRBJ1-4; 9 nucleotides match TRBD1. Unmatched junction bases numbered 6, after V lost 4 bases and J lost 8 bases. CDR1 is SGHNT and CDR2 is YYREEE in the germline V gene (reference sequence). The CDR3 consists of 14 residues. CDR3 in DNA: TGTGCCAGCAGCCTGGACAGGGGCAGGGAAAAACTGTTTTTT. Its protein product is CASSLDRGREKLFF. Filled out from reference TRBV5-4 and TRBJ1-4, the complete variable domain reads ETGVTQSPTHLIKTRGQQVTLRCSSQSGHNTVSWYQQALGQGPQFIFQYYREEENGRGNFPPRFSGLQFPNYSSELNVNALELDDSALYLCASSLDRGREKLFFGSGTQLSVL.

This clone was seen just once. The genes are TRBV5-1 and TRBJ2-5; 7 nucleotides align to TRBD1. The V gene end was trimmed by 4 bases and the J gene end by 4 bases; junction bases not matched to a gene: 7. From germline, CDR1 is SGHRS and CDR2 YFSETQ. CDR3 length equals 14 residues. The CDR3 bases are TGCGCCAGCAGCCCCGGGGACAGCCCAGAGACCCAGTACTTC. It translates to CASSPGDSPETQYF.

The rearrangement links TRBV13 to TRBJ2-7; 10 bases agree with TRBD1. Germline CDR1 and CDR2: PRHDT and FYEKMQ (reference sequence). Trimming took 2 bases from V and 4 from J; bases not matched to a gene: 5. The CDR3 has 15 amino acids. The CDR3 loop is CASSLKGTGVYEQYF. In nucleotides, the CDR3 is TGTGCCAGCAGCTTAAAAGGGACAGGGGTATACGAGCAGTACTTC. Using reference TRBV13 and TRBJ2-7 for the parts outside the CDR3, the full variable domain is AAGVIQSPRHLIKEKRETATLKCYPIPRHDTVYWYQQGPGQDPQFLISFYEKMQSDKGSIPDRFSAQQFSDYHSELNMSSLELGDSALYFCASSLKGTGVYEQYFGPGTRLTVT.

The chain's CDR3 is CASFRSASYNEQFF. CDR3 DNA sequence: TGTGCCAGCTTTCGGAGCGCCTCCTACAATGAGCAGTTCTTC. The chain carries TRBV2 and TRBJ2-1; D is unresolved. With 8 bases removed from V and 0 bases from J, the gap between germline ends came to 11 bases. The length of the CDR3 is 14 residues. Germline lookup yields CDR1 SNHLY and CDR2 FYNNEI. Full variable domain (rest looked up from reference TRBV2 and TRBJ2-1): EPEVTQTPSHQVTQMGQEVILRCVPISNHLYFYWYRQILGQKVEFLVSFYNNEISEKSEIFDDQFSVERPDGSNFTLKIRSTKLEDSAMYFCASFRSASYNEQFFGPGTRLTVL.

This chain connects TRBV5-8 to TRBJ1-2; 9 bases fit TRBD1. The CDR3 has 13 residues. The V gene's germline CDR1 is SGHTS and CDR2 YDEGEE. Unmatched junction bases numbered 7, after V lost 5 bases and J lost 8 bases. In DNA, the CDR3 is TGTGCCAGCAGTCAATGGACAGGGGTGGGCTACACCTTC. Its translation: CASSQWTGVGYTF. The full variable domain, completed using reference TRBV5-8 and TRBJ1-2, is EAGVTQSPTHLIKTRGQQATLRCSPISGHTSVYWYQQALGLGLQFLLWYDEGEERNRGNFPPRFSGRQFPNYSSELNVNALELEDSALYLCASSQWTGVGYTFGSGTRLTVV.

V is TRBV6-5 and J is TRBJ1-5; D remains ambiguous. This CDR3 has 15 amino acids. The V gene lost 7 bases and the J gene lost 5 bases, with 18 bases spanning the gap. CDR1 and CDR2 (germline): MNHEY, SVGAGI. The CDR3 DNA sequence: TGTGCCAGCACCAGAAGTGTGGGAGGAGATCAGCCCCAGCATTTT. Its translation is CASTRSVGGDQPQHF.

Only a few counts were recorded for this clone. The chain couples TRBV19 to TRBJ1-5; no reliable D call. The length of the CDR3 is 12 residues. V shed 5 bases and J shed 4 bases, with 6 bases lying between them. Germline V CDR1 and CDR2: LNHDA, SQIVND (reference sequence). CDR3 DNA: TGTGCCAGTAGTTACCGGAATCAGCCCCAGCATTTT. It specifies CASSYRNQPQHF.

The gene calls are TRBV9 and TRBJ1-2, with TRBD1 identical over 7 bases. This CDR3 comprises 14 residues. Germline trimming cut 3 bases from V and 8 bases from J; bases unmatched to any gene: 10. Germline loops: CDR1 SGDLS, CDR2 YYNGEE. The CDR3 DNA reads TGTGCCAGCAGCGCTAACAGGGGTGTGAGGGGCTACACCTTC. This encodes CASSANRGVRGYTF.

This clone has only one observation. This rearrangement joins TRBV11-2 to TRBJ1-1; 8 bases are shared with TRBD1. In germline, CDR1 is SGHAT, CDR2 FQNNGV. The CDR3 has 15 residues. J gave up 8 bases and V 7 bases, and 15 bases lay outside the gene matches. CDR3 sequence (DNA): TGTGCCAGCACCAAGACAGGGGCTAGGCTGCCCGAAGCTTTCTTT. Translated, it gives CASTKTGARLPEAFF.

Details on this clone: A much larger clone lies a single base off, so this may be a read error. The CDR3 loop reads CASSLYNNSPLHF. In nucleotides, the CDR3 is TGTGCCAGCAGTTTATATAATAATTCACCCCTCCACTTT. The chain is built from TRBV11-3 and TRBJ1-6; no definite D call. Trimming cost V 6 bases and J 5 bases, with 8 bases left between them. The CDR3 is made up of 13 amino acids. Germline V gene data show CDR1 as SGHNT and CDR2 as YENEEA.

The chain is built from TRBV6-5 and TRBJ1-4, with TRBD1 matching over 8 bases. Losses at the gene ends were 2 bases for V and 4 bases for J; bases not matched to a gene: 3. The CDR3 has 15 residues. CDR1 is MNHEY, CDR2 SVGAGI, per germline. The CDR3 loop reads CASSYARGLNEKLFF. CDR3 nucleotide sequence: TGTGCCAGCAGTTACGCCAGGGGGCTTAATGAAAAACTGTTTTTT.

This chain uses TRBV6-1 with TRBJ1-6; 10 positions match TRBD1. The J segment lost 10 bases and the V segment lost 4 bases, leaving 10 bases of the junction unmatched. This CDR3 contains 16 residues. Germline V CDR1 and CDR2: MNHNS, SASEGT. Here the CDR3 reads CASSATGTGVLSPLHF. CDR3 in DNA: TGTGCCAGCAGTGCCACAGGGACAGGGGTTTTGTCACCCCTCCACTTT.

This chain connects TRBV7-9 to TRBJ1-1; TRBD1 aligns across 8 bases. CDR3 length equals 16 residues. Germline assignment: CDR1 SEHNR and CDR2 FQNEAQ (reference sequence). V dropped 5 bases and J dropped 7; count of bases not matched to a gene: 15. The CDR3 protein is CASSTQDREPALEAFF. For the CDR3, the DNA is TGTGCCAGCAGCACCCAGGACAGGGAGCCCGCCCTTGAAGCTTTCTTT.

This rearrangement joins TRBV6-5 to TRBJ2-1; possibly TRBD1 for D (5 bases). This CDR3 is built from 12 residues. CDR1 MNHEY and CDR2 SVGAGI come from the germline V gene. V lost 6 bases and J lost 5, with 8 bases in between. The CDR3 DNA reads TGTGCCAGCAGGGACAAAAACAATGAGCAGTTCTTC. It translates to CASRDKNNEQFF.

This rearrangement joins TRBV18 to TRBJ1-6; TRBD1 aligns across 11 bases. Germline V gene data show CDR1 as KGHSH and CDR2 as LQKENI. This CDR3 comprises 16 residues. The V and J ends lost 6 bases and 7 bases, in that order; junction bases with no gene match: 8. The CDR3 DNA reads TGTGCCAGCTCCCAAACCGGGACAGGGGGGAATTCACCCCTCCACTTT. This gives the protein CASSQTGTGGNSPLHF.

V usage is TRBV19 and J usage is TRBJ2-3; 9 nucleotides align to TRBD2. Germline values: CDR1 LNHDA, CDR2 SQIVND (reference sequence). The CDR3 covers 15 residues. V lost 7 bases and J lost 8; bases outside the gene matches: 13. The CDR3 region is CASTPPGLARGTQYF. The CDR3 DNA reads TGTGCCAGTACCCCTCCTGGACTAGCGAGGGGTACGCAGTATTTT.

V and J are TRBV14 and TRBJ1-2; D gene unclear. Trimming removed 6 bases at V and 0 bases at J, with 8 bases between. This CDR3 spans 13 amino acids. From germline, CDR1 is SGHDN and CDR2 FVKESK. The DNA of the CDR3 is TGTGCCAGCAGACGGGGAACTAACTATGGCTACACCTTC. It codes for CASRRGTNYGYTF. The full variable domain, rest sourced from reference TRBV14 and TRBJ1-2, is EAGVTQFPSHSVIEKGQTVTLRCDPISGHDNLYWYRRVMGKEIKFLLHFVKESKQDESGMPNNRFLAERTGGTYSTLKVQPAELEDSGVYFCASRRGTNYGYTFGSGTRLTVV.

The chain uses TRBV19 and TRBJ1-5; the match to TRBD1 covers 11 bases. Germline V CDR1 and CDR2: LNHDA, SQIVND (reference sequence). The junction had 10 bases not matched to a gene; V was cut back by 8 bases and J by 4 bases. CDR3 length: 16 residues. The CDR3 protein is CASGFSGTGGNQPQHF. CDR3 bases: TGTGCCAGTGGATTTTCCGGGACAGGGGGAAATCAGCCCCAGCATTTT.

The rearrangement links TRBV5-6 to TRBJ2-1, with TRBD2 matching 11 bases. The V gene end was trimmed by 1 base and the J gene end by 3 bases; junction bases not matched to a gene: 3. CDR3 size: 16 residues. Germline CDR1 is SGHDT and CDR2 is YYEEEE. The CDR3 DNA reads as TGTGCCAGCAGCTTGATCGGGACTAGCGGCTACAATGAGCAGTTCTTC. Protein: CASSLIGTSGYNEQFF.

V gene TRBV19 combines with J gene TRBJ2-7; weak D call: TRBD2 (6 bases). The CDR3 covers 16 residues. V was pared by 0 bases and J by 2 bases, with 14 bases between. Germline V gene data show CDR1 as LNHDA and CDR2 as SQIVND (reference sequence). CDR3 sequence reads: CASSIDAGTSAYEQYF. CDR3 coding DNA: TGTGCCAGTAGTATAGATGCCGGGACTTCCGCCTACGAGCAGTACTTC.

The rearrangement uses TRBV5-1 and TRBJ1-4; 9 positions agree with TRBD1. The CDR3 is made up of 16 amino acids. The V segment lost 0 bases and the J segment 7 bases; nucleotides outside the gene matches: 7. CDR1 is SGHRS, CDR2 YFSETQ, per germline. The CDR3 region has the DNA TGCGCCAGCAGCTTGGAATTGGGACAGGGCGGTGAAAAACTGTTTTTT. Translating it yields CASSLELGQGGEKLFF.

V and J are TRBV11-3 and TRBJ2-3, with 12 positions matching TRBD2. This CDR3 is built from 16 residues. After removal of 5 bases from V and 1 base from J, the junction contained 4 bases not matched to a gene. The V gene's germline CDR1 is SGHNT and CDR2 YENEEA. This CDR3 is CASSRGTSGRTDTQYF. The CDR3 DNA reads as TGTGCCAGCAGCCGGGGGACTAGCGGGCGCACAGATACGCAGTATTTT. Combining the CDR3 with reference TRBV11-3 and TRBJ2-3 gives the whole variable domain EAGVVQSPRYKIIEKKQPVAFWCNPISGHNTLYWYLQNLGQGPELLIRYENEEAVDDSQLPKDRFSAERLKGVDSTLKIQPAELGDSAVYLCASSRGTSGRTDTQYFGPGTRLTVL.

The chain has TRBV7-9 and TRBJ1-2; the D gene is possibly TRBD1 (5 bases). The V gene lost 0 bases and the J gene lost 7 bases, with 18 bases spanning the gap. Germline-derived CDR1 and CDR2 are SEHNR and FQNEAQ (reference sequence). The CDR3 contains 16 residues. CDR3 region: CASSLAFDTGGRGYTF. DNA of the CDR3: TGTGCCAGCAGCTTAGCTTTCGATACAGGTGGTCGTGGCTACACCTTC.

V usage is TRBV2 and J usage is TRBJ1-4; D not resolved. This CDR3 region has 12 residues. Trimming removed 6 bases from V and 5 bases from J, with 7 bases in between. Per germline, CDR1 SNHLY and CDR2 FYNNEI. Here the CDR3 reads CASRITNEKLFF. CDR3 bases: TGTGCCAGCAGGATAACAAATGAAAAACTGTTTTTT.

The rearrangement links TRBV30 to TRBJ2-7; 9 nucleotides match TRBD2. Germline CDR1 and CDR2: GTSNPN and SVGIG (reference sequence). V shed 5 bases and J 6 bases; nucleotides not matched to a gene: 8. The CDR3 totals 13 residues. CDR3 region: CAWSGLATLEQYF. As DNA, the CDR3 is TGTGCCTGGTCGGGACTAGCTACGCTCGAGCAGTACTTC.